The TCR beta chain described here comes from a study of cytomegalovirus exposure and HLA in healthy donors. At the level of the study: An early data release held around 80 million unique TCRs from HLA-typed donors. Study-level findings and limits: Most likely, a cluster of highly shared sequence variants arose as a sequencing artifact.

The donors were healthy bone marrow donors. PCR primers comprised 60 Vbeta and 13 Jbeta primers. Sequencing used immunoSEQ multiplex PCR; TCRdb keeps in-frame clones, though not all of them. This sample has about 150,000 clones, with roughly 80% found just once. A remark on this clone: Antigen unknown.

The origin of this receptor is a male donor in good health and CMV-seronegative. The material sequenced was PBMCs.

CDR3 nucleotides: TGTGCCAGCAGGCTAGCGGGAGTACTTCGAGATACGCAGTATTTT. Translated: CASRLAGVLRDTQYF. The V gene is TRBV2, the J gene TRBJ2-3; TRBD2 matches 10 bases. From germline, CDR1 is SNHLY and CDR2 FYNNEI. CDR3 length: 15 residues. V lost 6 bases, J lost 5 bases, and 8 bases stayed unmatched.